This TCR beta chain is from a study of blood T cell repertoires in COVID-19. Study-wide context: Samples came from the United States, Italy and Spain, spanning acute and convalescent COVID-19.

In the study's own analysis: From reference gene primer amplification, estimates of nucleated cell counts were derived. Assay: immunoSEQ multiplex PCR; the TCRdb copy retains only in-frame clones and omits some. The V and J calls and the clone size are those of that table, but D and trimming were determined from the DNA. The profile shows under 75,000 clones, approximately 80% of them singletons. Germline V lookup: CDR1 MNHEY, CDR2 SVGAGI. The V gene lost 6 bases and the J gene lost 3 bases, with 14 bases spanning the gap. The CDR3 is made up of 14 amino acids. The TCR comes from a woman in her seventies with acute or convalescent COVID-19. The source material was peripheral blood. The chain combines TRBV6-5 with TRBJ1-2; D is undetermined. Here the CDR3 reads CASSSPGRDYGYTF. The CDR3 region has the DNA TGTGCCAGCAGCTCCCCTGGGAGGGACTATGGCTACACCTTC.